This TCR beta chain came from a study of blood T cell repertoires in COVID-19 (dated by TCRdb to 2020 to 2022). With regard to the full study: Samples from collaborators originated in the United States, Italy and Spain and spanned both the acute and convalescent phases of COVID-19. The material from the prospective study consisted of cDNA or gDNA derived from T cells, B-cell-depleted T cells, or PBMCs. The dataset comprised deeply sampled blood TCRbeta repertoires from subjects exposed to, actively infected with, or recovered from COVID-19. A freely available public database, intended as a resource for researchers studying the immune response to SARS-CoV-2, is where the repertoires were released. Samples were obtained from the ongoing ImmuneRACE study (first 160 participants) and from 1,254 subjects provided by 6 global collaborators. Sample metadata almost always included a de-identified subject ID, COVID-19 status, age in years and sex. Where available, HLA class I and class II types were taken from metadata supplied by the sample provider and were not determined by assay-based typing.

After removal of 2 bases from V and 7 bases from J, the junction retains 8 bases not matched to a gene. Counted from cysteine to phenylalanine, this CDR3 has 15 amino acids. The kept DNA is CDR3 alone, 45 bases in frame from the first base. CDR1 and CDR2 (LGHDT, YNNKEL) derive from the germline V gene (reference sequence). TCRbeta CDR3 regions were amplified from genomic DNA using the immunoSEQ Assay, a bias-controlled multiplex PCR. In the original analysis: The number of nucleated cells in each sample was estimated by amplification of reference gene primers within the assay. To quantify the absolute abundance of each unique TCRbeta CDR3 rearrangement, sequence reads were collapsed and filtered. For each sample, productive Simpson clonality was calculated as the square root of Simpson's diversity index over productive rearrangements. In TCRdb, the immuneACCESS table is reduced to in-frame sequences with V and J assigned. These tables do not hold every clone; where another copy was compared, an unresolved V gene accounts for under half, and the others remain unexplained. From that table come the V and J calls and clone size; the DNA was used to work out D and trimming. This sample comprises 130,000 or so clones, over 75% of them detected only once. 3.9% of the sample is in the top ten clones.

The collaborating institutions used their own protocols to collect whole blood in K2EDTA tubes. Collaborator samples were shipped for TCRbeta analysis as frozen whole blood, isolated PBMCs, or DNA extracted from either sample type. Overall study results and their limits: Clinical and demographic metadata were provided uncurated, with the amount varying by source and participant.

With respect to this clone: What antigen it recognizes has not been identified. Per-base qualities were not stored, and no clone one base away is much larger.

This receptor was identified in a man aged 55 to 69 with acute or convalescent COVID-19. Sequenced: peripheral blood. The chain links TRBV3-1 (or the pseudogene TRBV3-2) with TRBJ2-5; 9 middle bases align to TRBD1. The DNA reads TGTGCCAGCAGCCAACCGGGACAGGGAAGGGCGACCCAGTACTTC. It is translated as CASSQPGQGRATQYF.